Listed here is a single TCR beta chain. Antigen: not known. This sample was included in a study of regulatory T cells in long-lasting Graves disease. Whole-study results and caveats: A greater number of public clonotypes (about 2,900) was shared by persistent patients than by new patients (just over 950). TRBV28 was favored in persistent disease, as were TRBJ1-2 and TRBJ2-5.

The CDR3 sequence is 15 residues long. V was pared by 1 base and J by 1 base, with 10 bases between. Germline V lookup: CDR1 SEHNR, CDR2 FQNEAQ (reference sequence). Construction of the TCR beta libraries employed iRepertoire HTBI primers in conjunction with Arm-PCR of CDR3 regions. As originally analysed: Identification across samples found more than 55 TRBV and about 13 TRBJ segments. TCRdb fed the multiplex PCR reads into MiXCR, producing one record per CDR3 protein. These V and J calls derive from TCRdb rather than the authors' analysis. The sample holds a few hundred thousand distinct CDR3 sequences, 23% seen once. Regarding time point: persistent/refractory GD, antithyroid drugs over 5 years with positive TRAb. RNA extracted from PBMCs served as the sequencing template.

The sample was peripheral blood mononuclear cells (PBMCs), taken when the disease was refractory, from a patient treated with antithyroid drugs. This receptor was identified in a female donor with Graves disease. This sequence joins TRBV7-9 and TRBJ1-1; D possibly corresponds to TRBD1 (5 bases). This CDR3 reads CASSLVDRWNTEAFF. The CDR3 DNA reads TGTGCCAGCAGCTTAGTTGACAGATGGAACACTGAAGCTTTCTTT.